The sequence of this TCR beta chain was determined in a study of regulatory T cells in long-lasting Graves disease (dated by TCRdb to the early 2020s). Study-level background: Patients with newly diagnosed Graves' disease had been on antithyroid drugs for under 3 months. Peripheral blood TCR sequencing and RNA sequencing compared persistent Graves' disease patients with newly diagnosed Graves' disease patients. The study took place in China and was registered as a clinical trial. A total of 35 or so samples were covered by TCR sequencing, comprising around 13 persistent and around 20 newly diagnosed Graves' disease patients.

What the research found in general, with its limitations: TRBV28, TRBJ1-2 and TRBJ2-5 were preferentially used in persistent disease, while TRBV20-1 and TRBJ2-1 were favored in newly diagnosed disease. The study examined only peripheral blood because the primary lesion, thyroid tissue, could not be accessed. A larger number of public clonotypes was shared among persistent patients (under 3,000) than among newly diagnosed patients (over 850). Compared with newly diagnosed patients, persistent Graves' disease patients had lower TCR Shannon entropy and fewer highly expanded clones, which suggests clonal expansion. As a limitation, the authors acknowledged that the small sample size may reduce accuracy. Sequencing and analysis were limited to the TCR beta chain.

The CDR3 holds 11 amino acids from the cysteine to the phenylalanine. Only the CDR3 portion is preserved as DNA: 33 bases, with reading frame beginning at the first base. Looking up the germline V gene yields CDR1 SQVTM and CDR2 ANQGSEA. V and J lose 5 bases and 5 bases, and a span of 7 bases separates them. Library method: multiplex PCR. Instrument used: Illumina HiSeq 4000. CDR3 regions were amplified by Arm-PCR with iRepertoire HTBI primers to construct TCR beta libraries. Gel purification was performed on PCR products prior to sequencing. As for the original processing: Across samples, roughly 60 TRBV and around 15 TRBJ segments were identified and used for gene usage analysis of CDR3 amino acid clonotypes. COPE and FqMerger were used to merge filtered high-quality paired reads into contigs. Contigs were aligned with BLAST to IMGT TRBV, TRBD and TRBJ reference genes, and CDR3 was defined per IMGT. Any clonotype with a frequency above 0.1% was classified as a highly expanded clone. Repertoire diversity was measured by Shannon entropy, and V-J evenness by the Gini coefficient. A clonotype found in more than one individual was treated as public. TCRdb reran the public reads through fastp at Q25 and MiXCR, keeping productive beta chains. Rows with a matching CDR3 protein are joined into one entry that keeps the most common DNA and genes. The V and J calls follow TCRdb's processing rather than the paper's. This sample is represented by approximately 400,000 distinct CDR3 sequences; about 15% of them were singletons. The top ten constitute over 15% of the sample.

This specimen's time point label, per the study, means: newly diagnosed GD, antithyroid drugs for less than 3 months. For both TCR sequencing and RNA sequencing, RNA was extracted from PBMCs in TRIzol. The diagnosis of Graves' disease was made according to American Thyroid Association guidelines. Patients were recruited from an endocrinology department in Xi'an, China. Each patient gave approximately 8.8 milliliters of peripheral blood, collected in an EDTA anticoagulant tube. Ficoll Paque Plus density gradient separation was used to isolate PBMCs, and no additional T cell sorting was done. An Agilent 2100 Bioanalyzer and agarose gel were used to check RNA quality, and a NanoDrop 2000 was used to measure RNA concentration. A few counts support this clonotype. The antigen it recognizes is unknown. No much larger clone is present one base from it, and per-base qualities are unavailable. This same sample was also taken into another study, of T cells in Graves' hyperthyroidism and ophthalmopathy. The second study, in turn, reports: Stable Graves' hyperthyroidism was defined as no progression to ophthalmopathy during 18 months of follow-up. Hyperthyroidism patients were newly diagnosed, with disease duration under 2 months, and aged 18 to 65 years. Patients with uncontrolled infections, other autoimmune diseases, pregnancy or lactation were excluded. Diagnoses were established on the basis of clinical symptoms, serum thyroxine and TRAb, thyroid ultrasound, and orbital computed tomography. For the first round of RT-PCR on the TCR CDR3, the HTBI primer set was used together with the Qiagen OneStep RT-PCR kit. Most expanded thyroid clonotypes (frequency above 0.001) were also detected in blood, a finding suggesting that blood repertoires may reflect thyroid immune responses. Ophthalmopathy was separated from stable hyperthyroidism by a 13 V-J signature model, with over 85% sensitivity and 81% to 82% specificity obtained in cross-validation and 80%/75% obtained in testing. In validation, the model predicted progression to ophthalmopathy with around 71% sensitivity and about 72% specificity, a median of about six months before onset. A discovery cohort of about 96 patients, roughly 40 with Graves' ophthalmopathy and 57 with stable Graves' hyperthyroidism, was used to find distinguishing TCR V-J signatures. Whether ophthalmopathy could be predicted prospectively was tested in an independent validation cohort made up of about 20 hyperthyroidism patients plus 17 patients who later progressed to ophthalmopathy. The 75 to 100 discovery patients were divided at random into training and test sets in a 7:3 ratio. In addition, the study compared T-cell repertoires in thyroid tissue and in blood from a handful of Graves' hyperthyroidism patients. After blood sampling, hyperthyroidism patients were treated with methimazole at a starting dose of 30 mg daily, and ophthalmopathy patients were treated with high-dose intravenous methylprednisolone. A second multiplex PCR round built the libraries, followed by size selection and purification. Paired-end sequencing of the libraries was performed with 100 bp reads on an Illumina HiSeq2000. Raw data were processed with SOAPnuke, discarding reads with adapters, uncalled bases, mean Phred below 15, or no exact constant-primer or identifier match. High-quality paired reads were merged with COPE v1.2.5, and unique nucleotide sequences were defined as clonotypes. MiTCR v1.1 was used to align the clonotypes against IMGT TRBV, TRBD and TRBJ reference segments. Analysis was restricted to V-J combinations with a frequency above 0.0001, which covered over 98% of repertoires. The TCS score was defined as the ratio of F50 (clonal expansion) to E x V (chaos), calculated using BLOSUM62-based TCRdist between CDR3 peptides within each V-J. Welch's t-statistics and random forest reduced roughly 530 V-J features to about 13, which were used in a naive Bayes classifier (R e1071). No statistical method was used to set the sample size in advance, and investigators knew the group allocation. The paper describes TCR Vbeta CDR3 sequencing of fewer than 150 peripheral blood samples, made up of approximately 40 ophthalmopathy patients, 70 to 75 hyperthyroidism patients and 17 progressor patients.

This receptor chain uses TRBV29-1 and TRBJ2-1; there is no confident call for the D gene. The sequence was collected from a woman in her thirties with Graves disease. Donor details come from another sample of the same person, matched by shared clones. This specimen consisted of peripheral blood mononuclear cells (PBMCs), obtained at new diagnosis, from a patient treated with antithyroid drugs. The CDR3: CSVHRNNEQFF. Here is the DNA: TGCAGCGTTCACAGAAACAATGAGCAGTTCTTC.